This is a list of T cell receptor beta chains from one sample in a study of cytomegalovirus exposure and HLA in healthy donors. TCRdb's table, derived via immunoSEQ multiplex PCR, lists solely in-frame clones and lacks some. The repertoire holds roughly 180,000 clones, 84% seen once, with 0.8% to 1.3% in the top ten. Sequenced: PBMCs. These receptor sequences come from a young man in good health and CMV-seronegative. CDR3s include the opening cysteine and the closing phenylalanine or tryptophan.

j_call v_call cdr3_aa
TRBJ2-7 TRBV6-5 CASSRTIVDEQYF
TRBJ2-3 TRBV7-2 CASSLGRAGGPDTQYF
TRBJ1-6 TRBV5-1 CASSLVGARGHNSPLHF
TRBJ2-7 TRBV4-1 CASSQDRIAGISSYEQYF
TRBJ2-5 TRBV5-5 CASSLGERGTTSQETQYF
TRBJ2-2 TRBV13 CASRSRSNTGELFF
TRBJ1-1 TRBV30 CAWTRIRVSGKEAEAFF
TRBJ1-4 TRBV4-3 CASSQDDRGGTNEKLFF
TRBJ2-2 TRBV30 CAWRYRGRTGELFF
TRBJ2-3 TRBV13 CASSNLADTDTQYF